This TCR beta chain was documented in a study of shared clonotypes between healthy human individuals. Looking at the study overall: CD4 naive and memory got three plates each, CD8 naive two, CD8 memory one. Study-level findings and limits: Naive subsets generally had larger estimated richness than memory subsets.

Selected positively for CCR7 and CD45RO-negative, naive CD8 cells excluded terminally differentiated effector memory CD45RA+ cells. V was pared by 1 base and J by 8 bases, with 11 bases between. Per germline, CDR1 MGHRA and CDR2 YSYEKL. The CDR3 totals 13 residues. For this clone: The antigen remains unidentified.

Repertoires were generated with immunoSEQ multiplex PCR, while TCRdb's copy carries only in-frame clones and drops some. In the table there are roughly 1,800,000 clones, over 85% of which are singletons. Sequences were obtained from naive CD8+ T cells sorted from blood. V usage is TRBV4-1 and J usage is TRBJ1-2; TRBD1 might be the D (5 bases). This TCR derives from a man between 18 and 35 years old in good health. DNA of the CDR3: TGCGCCAGCAGCCAAGGTAGGGGCTGGGGCTACACCTTC. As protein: CASSQGRGWGYTF.